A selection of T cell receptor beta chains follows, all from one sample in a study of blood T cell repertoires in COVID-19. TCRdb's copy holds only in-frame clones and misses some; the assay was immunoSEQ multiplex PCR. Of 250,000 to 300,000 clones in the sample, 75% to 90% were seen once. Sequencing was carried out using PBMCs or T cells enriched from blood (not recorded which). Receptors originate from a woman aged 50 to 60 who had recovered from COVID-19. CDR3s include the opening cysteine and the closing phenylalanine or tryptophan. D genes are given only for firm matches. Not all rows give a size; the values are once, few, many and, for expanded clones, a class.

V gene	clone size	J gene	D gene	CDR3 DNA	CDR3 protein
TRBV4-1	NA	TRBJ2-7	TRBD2	TGCGCCAGCAGCGAATCGGGGGGATTCCAGCAGTACTTC	CASSESGGFQQYF
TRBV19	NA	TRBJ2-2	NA	TGTGCCAGTACCCGAGCGCGAGTGAACACCGGGGAGCTGTTTTTT	CASTRARVNTGELFF
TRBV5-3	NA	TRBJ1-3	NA	TGTGCCAGAAGCTTGGAGGTCCCAGGTCCCGGAAACACCATATATTTT	CARSLEVPGPGNTIYF
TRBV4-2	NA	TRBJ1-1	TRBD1	TGTGCCAGCACTCGTGGGACAGGGGGATCTACCTCCCAGAACACTGAAGCTTTCTTT	CASTRGTGGSTSQNTEAFF
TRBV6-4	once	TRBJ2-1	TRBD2	TGTGCCAGCAGTGACAGTCTAGCGGGATCGAATGAGCAGTTCTTC	CASSDSLAGSNEQFF
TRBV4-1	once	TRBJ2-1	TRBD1	TGCGCCAGCAGCCGAACAGGGGGCTCCTACAATGAGCAGTTCTTC	CASSRTGGSYNEQFF
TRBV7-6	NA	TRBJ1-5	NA	TGTGCCAGCAGCTTGACAGCAGACGAGCCCCAGCATTTT	CASSLTADEPQHF
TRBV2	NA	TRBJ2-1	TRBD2	TGTGCCAGCAGTGGGTTGGGACTAGCGGGAGGGGATGAGCAGTTCTTC	CASSGLGLAGGDEQFF
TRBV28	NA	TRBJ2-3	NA	TGTGCCAGCAGTTTATGGACTACGCTAAGCACAGATACGCAGTATTTT	CASSLWTTLSTDTQYF
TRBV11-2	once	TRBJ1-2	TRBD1	TGTGCCAGCAGCTTCAGGGGACAGAACTATGGCTACACCTTC	CASSFRGQNYGYTF
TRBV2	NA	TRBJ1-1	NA	TGTGCCACCGACCCTGGGGGCAGGAACACTGAAGCTTTCTTT	CATDPGGRNTEAFF
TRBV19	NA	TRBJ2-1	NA	TGTGCCAGTAGTATAGATCGAGGACTAGGGGGGACTTACAATGAGCAGTTCTTC	CASSIDRGLGGTYNEQFF
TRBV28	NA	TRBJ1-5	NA	TGTGCCGCAAGGTGGGGGGGAGGCCAGCCCCAGCATTTT	CAARWGGGQPQHF
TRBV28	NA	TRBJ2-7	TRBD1	TGTGCCAGCAGTCACAGGGGTCCCTACGAGCAGTACTTC	CASSHRGPYEQYF
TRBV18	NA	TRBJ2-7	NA	TGTGCCAGCTCACCAGTTGAGAACTACGAGCAGTACTTC	CASSPVENYEQYF
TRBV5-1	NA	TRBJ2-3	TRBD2	TGCGCCAGCAGCCCGTTCGAGCGGGAGCCAGATACGCAGTATTTT	CASSPFEREPDTQYF
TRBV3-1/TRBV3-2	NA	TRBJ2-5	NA	TGTGCCAGCAGCCCAAGCCTAGAAGAGACCCAGTACTTC	CASSPSLEETQYF
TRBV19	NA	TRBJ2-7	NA	TGTGCCAGTAGTTTCGGGTACGAGCAGTACTTC	CASSFGYEQYF
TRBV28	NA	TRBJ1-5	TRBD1	TGTGCCAGCAGCTTGTCTCCGACAGGGCCCCATGCAGAGCCCCAGCATTTT	CASSLSPTGPHAEPQHF
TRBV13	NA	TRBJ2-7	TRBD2	TGTGCCAGCAGCTTACCCGGGGCTAGCGGGAGGGAGAGACAGTACTTC	CASSLPGASGRERQYF
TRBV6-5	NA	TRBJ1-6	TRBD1	TGTGCCAGCAGTTACGACAGGGCGCCGAGTTCACCCCTCCACTTT	CASSYDRAPSSPLHF
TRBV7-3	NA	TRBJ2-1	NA	TGTGCCAGCAGCTTCGACAGCTCCTACAATGAGCAGTTCTTC	CASSFDSSYNEQFF
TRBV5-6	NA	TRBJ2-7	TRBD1	TGTGCCAGCAGCTTGGGGACAGGGCGGTCCTACGAGCAGTACTTC	CASSLGTGRSYEQYF
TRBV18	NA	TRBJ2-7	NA	TGTGCCAGCTCAGAGTCCTACGAGCAGTACTTC	CASSESYEQYF
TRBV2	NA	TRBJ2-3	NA	TGTGCCACCAGGACTAATCAGTATGGTGGTTCAGATACGCAGTATTTT	CATRTNQYGGSDTQYF
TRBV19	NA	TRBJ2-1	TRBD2	TGTGCCACCTCCTCCTTCGCTAGCGGACTAGACAATGAGCAGTTCTTC	CATSSFASGLDNEQFF
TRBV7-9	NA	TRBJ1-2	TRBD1	TGTGCCAGCAGGGGACAGGTTTCTTATGGCTACACCTTC	CASRGQVSYGYTF
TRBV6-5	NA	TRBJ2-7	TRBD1	TGTGCCAGCAATACAGGGGACGAGCAGTACTTC	CASNTGDEQYF
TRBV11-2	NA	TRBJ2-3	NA	TGTGCCAGCAGCAGGAGCGGGAGCACAGATACGCAGTATTTT	CASSRSGSTDTQYF
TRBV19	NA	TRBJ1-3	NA	TGTGCCAGTAGTATGCCCAGGGCTGGAGGAAACACCATATATTTT	CASSMPRAGGNTIYF
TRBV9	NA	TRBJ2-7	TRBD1	TGTGCCAGCAGTGCCGGGACAGATAGCTACGAGCAGTACTTC	CASSAGTDSYEQYF
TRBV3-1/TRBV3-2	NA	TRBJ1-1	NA	TGTGCCAGCAGCCAAGTGTCTATCGGGGGGCACATAATGAACACTGAAGCTTTCTTT	CASSQVSIGGHIMNTEAFF
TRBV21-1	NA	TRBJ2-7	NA	TGTGCCAGCAGCAAAGGGGGAGGGGCGGGTTACGAGCAGTACTTC	CASSKGGGAGYEQYF
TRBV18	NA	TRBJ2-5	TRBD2	TGTGCCAGCTCACCAAGGTTAGCGGGAAGCATCGAGAAGACCCAGTACTTC	CASSPRLAGSIEKTQYF
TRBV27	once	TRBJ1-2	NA	TGTGCCAGCAGTTATAACGGGTATGGCTACACCTTC	CASSYNGYGYTF
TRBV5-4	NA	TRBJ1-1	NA	TGTGCCAGCAGCTTGGCCAGTACAGATAACACTGAAGCTTTCTTT	CASSLASTDNTEAFF
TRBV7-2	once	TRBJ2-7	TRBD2	TGTGCCAGCAGCTTAGGTCGCTCTAGCGGGAGGCCGAGCTCCTACGAGCAGTACTTC	CASSLGRSSGRPSSYEQYF
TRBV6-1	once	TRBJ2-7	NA	TGTGCCAGCAGTGAAGGGGAGGCCCAATCCTACGAGCAGTACTTC	CASSEGEAQSYEQYF
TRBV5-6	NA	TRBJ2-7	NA	TGTGCCAGCAGCTGGGGGGCCTACGAGCAGTACTTC	CASSWGAYEQYF
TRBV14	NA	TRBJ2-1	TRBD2	TGTGCCAGCAGCCGGCGCGCTAGCGGGAGTGGCTATTGGTACAATGAGCAGTTCTTC	CASSRRASGSGYWYNEQFF
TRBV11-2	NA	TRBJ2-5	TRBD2	TGTGCCAGCAGCTTAGGGGGGACTAGTCAAGAGACCCAGTACTTC	CASSLGGTSQETQYF
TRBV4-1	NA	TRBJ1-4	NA	TGCGCCAGCAGCCAACGGACGGCCAGGGATGAAAAACTGTTTTTT	CASSQRTARDEKLFF
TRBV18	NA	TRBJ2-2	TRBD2	TGTGCCAGCTCACCTGGATTAGCGGGAGGGCCTACCGGGGAGCTGTTTTTT	CASSPGLAGGPTGELFF
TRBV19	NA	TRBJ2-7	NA	TGTGCCAGTAGTATCGACGGGACACCAACCTACGAGCAGTACTTC	CASSIDGTPTYEQYF
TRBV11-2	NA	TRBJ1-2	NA	TGTGCCAGCAGCCCGAGCGGGGGTGTCTATGGCTACACCTTC	CASSPSGGVYGYTF
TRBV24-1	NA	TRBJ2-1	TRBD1	TGTGCCACCAGTGATTTGAGGGGGCCATACGTCAACTACAATGAGCAGTTCTTC	CATSDLRGPYVNYNEQFF
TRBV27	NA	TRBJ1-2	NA	TGTGCCAGCATGGACAGAAGTAGCTATGGCTACACCTTC	CASMDRSSYGYTF
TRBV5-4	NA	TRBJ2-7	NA	TGTGCCAGCAGCACCTTTAGCTACGAGCAGTACTTC	CASSTFSYEQYF
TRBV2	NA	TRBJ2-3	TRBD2	TGTGCCAGCCGGGGGGGATCGGGACAACGCACAGATACGCAGTATTTT	CASRGGSGQRTDTQYF
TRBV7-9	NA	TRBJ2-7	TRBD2	TGTGCCAGCAGCCCAGGACTAGCGGGGGAGCAGTACTTC	CASSPGLAGEQYF